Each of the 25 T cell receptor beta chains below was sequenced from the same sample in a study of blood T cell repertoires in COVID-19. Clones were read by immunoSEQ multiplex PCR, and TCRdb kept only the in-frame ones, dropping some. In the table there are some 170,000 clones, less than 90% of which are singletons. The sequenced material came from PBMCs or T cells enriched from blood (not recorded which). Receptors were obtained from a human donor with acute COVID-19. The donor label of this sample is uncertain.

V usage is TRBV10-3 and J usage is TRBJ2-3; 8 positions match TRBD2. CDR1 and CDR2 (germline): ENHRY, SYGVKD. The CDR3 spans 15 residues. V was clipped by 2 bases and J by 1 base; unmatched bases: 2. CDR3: CAISEPGGGTDTQYF. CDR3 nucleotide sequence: TGTGCCATCAGTGAGCCGGGGGGGGGCACAGATACGCAGTATTTT.

CDR3 bases: TGCGCCAGCAGTCCTCAGGAAGCCAGCCGGGGCACTGAAGCTTTCTTT. Protein sequence: CASSPQEASRGTEAFF. The rearrangement uses TRBV5-1 and TRBJ1-1; D unresolved. The V gene lost 5 bases and the J gene lost 4 bases, with 21 bases spanning the gap. Per the germline V gene, CDR1 is SGHRS and CDR2 is YFSETQ. The CDR3 sequence is 16 residues long.

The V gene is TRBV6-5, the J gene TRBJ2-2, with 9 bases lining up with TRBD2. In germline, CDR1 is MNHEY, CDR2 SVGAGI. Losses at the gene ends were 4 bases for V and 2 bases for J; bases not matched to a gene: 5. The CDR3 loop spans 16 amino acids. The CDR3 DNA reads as TGTGCCAGCAGTTGGGCTAGCGGGGACAACACCGGGGAGCTGTTTTTT. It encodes CASSWASGDNTGELFF.

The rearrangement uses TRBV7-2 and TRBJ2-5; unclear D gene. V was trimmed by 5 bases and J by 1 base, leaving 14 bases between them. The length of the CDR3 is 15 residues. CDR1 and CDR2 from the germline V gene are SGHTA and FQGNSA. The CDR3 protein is CASSAAPTGQETQYF. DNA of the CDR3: TGTGCCAGCAGCGCAGCCCCGACGGGCCAAGAGACCCAGTACTTC.

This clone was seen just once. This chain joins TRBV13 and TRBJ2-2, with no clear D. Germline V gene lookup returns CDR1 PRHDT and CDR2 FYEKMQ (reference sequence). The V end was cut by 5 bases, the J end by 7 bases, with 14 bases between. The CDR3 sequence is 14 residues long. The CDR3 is CASSPLALGGELFF. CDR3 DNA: TGTGCCAGCAGCCCCTTAGCCTTGGGCGGGGAGCTGTTTTTT.

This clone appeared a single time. The CDR3 sequence: CASSVRVRGTEAFF. Written as DNA, the CDR3 is TGCGCCAGCAGCGTACGTGTCCGGGGCACTGAAGCTTTCTTT. The J gene is TRBJ1-1, the V gene TRBV5-1; D is ambiguous. V lost 4 bases, J lost 4 bases, and 14 bases lay in between. The CDR3 sequence is 14 residues long. From germline, CDR1 is SGHRS and CDR2 YFSETQ. Using reference TRBV5-1 and TRBJ1-1 for the parts outside the CDR3, the full variable domain is KAGVTQTPRYLIKTRGQQVTLSCSPISGHRSVSWYQQTPGQGLQFLFEYFSETQRNKGNFPGRFSGRQFSNSRSEMNVSTLELGDSALYLCASSVRVRGTEAFFGQGTRLTVV.

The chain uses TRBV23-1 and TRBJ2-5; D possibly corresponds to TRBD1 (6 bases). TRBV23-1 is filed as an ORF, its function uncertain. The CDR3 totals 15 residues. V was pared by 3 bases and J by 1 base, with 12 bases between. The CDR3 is CASSHFQGTQETQYF. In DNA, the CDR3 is TGCGCCAGCAGTCACTTCCAGGGGACCCAAGAGACCCAGTACTTC.

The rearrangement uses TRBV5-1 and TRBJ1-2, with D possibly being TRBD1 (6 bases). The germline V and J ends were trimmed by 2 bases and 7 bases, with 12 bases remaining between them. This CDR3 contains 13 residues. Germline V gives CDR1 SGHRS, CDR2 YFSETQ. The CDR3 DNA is TGCGCCAGCAGCTTCGGCAGGGGCGGTGGCTACACCTTC. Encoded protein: CASSFGRGGGYTF. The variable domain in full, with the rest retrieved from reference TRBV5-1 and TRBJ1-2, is KAGVTQTPRYLIKTRGQQVTLSCSPISGHRSVSWYQQTPGQGLQFLFEYFSETQRNKGNFPGRFSGRQFSNSRSEMNVSTLELGDSALYLCASSFGRGGGYTFGSGTRLTVV.

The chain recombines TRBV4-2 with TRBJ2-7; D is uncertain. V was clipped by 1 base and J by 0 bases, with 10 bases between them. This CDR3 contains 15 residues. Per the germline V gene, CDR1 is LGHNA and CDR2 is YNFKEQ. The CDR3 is CASSQVAESSYEQYF. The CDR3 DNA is TGTGCCAGCAGCCAAGTTGCGGAAAGCTCCTACGAGCAGTACTTC.

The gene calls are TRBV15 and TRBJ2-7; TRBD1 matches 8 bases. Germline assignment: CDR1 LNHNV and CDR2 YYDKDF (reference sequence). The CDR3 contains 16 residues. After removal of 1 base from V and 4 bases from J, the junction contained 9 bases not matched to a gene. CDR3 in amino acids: CATSRGSGTGLYEQYF. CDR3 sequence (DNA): TGTGCCACCAGCAGAGGGTCCGGGACAGGTCTATACGAGCAGTACTTC.

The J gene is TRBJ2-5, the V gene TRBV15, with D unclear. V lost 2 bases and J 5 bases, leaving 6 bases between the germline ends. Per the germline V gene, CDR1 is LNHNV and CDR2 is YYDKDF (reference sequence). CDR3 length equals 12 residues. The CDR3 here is CATSRPGETQYF. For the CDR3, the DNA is TGTGCCACCAGCAGACCCGGGGAGACCCAGTACTTC. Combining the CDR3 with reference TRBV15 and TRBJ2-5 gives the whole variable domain DAMVIQNPRYQVTQFGKPVTLSCSQTLNHNVMYWYQQKSSQAPKLLFHYYDKDFNNEADTPDNFQSRRPNTSFCFLDIRSPGLGDTAMYLCATSRPGETQYFGPGTRLLVL.

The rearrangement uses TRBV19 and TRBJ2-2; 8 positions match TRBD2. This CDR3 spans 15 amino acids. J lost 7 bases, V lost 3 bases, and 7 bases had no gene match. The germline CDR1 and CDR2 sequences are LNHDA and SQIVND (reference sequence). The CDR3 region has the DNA TGTGCCAGTAGTATTACCCGGGGGGGGAACGGGGAGCTGTTTTTT. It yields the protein CASSITRGGNGELFF. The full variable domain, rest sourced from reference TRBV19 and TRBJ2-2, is DGGITQSPKYLFRKEGQNVTLSCEQNLNHDAMYWYRQDPGQGLRLIYYSQIVNDFQKGDIAEGYSVSREKKESFPLTVTSAQKNPTAFYLCASSITRGGNGELFFGEGSRLTVL.

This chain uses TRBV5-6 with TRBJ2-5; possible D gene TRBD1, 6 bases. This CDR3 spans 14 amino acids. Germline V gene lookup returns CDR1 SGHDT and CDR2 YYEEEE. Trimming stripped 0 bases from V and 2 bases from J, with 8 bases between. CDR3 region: CASSLGTDQETQYF. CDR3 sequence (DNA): TGTGCCAGCAGCTTGGGGACAGATCAAGAGACCCAGTACTTC.

The CDR3 loop is CASSYEFLTREQIDPYEQYF. The CDR3 nucleotides read TGTGCCAGCAGTTACGAATTCTTGACCCGGGAGCAGATCGATCCCTACGAGCAGTACTTC. The genes are TRBV6-2 or TRBV6-3 and TRBJ2-7; D is perhaps TRBD2 (6 bases). Trimming removed 2 bases at V and 2 bases at J, with 28 bases between. The CDR3 has 20 residues. Germline CDR1 MNHEY, CDR2 SVGEGT.

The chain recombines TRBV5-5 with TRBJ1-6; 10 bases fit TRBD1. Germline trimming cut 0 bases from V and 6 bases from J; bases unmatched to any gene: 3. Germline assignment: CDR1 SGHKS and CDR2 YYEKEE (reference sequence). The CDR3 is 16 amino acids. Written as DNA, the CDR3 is TGTGCCAGCAGCTTGGGACAGGGGGCTGGTAATTCACCCCTCCACTTT. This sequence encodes CASSLGQGAGNSPLHF.

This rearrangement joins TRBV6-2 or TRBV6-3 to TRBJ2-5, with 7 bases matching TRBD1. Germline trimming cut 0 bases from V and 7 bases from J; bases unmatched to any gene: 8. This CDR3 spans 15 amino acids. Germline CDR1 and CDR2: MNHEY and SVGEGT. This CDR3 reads CASSYSGQQLRTQYF. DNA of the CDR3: TGTGCCAGCAGTTACTCGGGACAGCAGTTGAGGACCCAGTACTTC.

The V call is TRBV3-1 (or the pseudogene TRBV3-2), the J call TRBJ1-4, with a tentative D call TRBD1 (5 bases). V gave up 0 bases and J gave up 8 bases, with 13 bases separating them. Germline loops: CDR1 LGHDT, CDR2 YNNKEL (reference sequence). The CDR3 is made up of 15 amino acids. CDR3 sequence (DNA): TGTGCCAGCAGCCAAGATTCAGGGATAGGGGAAAAACTGTTTTTT. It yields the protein CASSQDSGIGEKLFF.

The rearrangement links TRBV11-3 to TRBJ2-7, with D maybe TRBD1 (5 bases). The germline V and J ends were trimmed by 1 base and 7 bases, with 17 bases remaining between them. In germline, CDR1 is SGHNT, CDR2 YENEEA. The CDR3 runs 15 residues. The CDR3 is CASSLGVRAFEEQYF. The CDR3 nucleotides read TGTGCCAGCAGCTTAGGCGTCAGGGCCTTTGAGGAGCAGTACTTC.

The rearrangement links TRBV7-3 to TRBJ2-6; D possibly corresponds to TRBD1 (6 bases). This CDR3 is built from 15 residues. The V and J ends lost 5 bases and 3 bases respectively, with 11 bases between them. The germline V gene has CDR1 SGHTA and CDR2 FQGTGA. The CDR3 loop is CASSPTGFGANVLTF. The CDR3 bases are TGTGCCAGCAGCCCAACAGGGTTTGGGGCCAACGTCCTGACTTTC.

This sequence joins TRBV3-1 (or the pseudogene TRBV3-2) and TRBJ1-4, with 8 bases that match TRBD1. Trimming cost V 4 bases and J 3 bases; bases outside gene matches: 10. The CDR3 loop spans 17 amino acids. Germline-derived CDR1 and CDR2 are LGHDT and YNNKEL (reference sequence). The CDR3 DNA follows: TGTGCCAGCAGCCCATCCAGGGGGCGTTTTGCTAATGAAAAACTGTTTTTT. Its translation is CASSPSRGRFANEKLFF.

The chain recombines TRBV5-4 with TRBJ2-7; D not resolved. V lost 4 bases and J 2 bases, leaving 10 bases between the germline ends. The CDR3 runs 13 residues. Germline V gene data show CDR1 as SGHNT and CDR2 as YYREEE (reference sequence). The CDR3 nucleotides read TGTGCCAGCAGCCCAGACGGAGCCTACGAGCAGTACTTC. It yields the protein CASSPDGAYEQYF.

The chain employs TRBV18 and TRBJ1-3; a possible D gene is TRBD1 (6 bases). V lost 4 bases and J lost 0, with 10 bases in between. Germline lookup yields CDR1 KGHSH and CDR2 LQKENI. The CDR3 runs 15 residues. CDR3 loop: CASSQQGNSGNTIYF. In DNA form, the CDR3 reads TGTGCCAGCTCACAACAGGGAAACTCTGGAAACACCATATATTTT.

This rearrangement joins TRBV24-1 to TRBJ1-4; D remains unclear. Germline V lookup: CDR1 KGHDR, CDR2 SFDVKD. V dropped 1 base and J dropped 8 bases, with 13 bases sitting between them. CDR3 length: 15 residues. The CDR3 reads CATSDFTGVEEKLFF. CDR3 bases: TGTGCCACCAGTGATTTCACCGGGGTGGAGGAAAAACTGTTTTTT.

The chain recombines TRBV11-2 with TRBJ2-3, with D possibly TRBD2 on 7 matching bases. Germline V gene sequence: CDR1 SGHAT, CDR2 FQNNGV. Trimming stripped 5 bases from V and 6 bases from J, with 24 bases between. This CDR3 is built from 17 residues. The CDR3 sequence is CASSLKGAGARRDTQYF. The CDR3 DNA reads TGTGCCAGCAGCCTTAAGGGCGCGGGGGCCCGTAGGGATACGCAGTATTTT. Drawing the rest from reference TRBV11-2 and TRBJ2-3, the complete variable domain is EAGVAQSPRYKIIEKRQSVAFWCNPISGHATLYWYQQILGQGPKLLIQFQNNGVVDDSQLPKDRFSAERLKGVDSTLKIQPAKLEDSAVYLCASSLKGAGARRDTQYFGPGTRLTVL.

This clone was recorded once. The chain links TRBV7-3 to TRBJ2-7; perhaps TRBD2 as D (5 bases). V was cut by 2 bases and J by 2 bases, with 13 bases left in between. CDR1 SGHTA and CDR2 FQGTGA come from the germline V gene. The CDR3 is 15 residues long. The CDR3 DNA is TGTGCCAGCAGCTTATGGAAGGAGGAAACCTACGAGCAGTACTTC. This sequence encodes CASSLWKEETYEQYF. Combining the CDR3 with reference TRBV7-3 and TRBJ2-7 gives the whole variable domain GAGVSQTPSNKVTEKGKYVELRCDPISGHTALYWYRQSLGQGPEFLIYFQGTGAADDSGLPNDRFFAVRPEGSVSTLKIQRTERGDSAVYLCASSLWKEETYEQYFGPGTRLTVT.